Here is one TCR beta chain with its context. The target antigen is unknown. For the second PCR, which ran for roughly 6 to 11 cycles, a sample-barcoded 5' primer and a J-beta primer mix were used. TCRdb reanalysed the 5' RACE reads using MiXCR and keeps one entry per CDR3 protein. The data hold about 1.8 million distinct CDR3 sequences, with 40% to 55% observed a single time. Donors ranged from about 6 to 95 years old and were healthy Caucasians in Russia. The source of the sample is a study of blood T cells in healthy people across ages. Regarding the study as a whole: Investigators viewed diversity estimates from one million T cells as underestimates, the study reported. In long-lived donors, naive CD4+ cell counts and diversity exceeded those of aged donors.

The J segment lost 2 bases and the V segment lost 5 bases, leaving 4 bases of the junction unmatched. The CDR3 covers 16 residues. Germline V gives CDR1 MNHEY, CDR2 SVGEGT. The clonotype was recovered from a woman aged 40-49 years in good health. Sequencing was done on a sample of blood. This chain links TRBV6-2 or TRBV6-3 with TRBJ2-6; 9 bases map to TRBD1. CDR3 loop: CASSDRGTPGANVLTF. CDR3 coding DNA: TGTGCCAGCAGTGACAGGGGGACCCCTGGGGCCAACGTCCTGACTTTC.